The next 23 T cell receptor beta chains were all read from a single sample in a study of CD4 and CD8 cells across lung adenocarcinoma regions. Using its own MiXCR run on the PCR reads, TCRdb lists one record per CDR3 protein. The table lists under 8,000 distinct CDR3 sequences, around half of them singletons. Sequenced material: CD8+ T cells from the center of a lung tumor. Source of these receptors: a male donor with lung adenocarcinoma. The CD4 and CD8 labels of this study may be unreliable.

The rearrangement links TRBV27 to TRBJ2-1; 8 bases align to TRBD1. The J call may be faulty, since TRBJ2-7 better matches the DNA end. The germline gives CDR1 MNHEY, CDR2 SMNVEV (reference sequence). This CDR3 comprises 15 residues. DNA for the CDR3: TGTGCCAGCAGAATAGGACAGGGCCATAACAACGAGCAGTACTTC. Translated, it gives CASRIGQGHNNEQYF.

The gene calls are TRBV10-1 and TRBJ2-5; D could derive from TRBD1 or TRBD2 (5 bases each). The CDR3 covers 14 residues. Trimming pared 9 bases from V and 8 bases from J, leaving 22 bases between. Per the germline V gene, CDR1 is WNHNN and CDR2 is SYGVQD (reference sequence). The CDR3 DNA is TGCGCCAGGCGCGAGAGGGGTGTACCGAACACCCAGTACTTC. It translates to CARRERGVPNTQYF.

For this clonotype: Just one base apart from a much larger clone, this may be a read error. The chain combines TRBV4-1 with TRBJ2-5; D might be TRBD1 (7 bases). The DNA end is a closer match to TRBJ2-7, so the J assignment may be wrong. CDR3 length: 12 residues. The germline gives CDR1 MGHRA, CDR2 YSYEKL. The chain's CDR3 is CAAGGQSHEQYF. In DNA, the CDR3 is TGCGCCGCAGGGGGGCAATCCCACGAGCAGTACTTC.

The chain couples TRBV6-1 to TRBJ1-3; D unresolved. Germline V lookup: CDR1 MNHNS, CDR2 SASEGT. V lost 4 bases, J lost 4 bases, and 14 bases lay in between. The CDR3 totals 15 residues. The CDR3 coding sequence is TGTGCCAGCAGTGGTCCAGGAGGGAAAGGAAACACCATATATTTT. It encodes CASSGPGGKGNTIYF.

Comments on this clonotype: Since the CDR3 does not end with the conserved phenylalanine or tryptophan, this likely comes from a read error. The DNA is omitted, as the CDR3 cannot be located on it reliably, and the CDR3 follows TCRdb's listing. The chain combines TRBV6-1 with TRBJ2-3; the table's D call of TRBD1 was not tested on the DNA. Germline CDR1 and CDR2: MNHNS and SASEGT. The CDR3 is made up of 13 amino acids, end residues included. CDR3 in amino acids: CASRPTGEATRLS.

V and J are TRBV10-3 and TRBJ2-3; no firm D call. This CDR3 region has 12 residues. The germline V gene encodes CDR1 ENHRY and CDR2 SYGVKD. V lost 11 bases, J lost 2 bases, and 11 bases lay in between. As DNA, the CDR3 is TGTGCCCACACTGTCAACACAGATACGCAGTATTTT. Protein: CAHTVNTDTQYF.

This clonotype occurred once. This may be a read error, as it is one base from a much larger clone. The rearrangement links TRBV5-6 to TRBJ2-5; no firm D call. CDR3 size: 12 residues. CDR1 and CDR2 from the germline V gene are SGHDT and YYEEEE. The CDR3 DNA follows: TGTGCCAGCAGCTTGGATAGAGAGGCCCAGTACTTC. Protein product: CASSLDREAQYF.

The V call is TRBV6-1, the J call TRBJ1-4, with D unresolved. Germline assignment: CDR1 MNHNS and CDR2 SASEGT. The CDR3 covers 15 residues. Trimming left V 5 bases short and J 4 bases short, with 14 bases between. The CDR3 DNA sequence: TGTGCCAGCAGTACAACGGAGGGCCATAATGAAAAACTGTTTTTT. This translates into CASSTTEGHNEKLFF.

The DNA for the CDR3 is TGTGCCAGCAGCTTAGAATGGGGCCTCGGACCCTATGGCTACACCTTC. Amino acid sequence: CASSLEWGLGPYGYTF. The chain is built from TRBV7-2 and TRBJ1-2, with D perhaps TRBD1 (5 bases). CDR1 and CDR2 from the germline V gene are SGHTA and FQGNSA. The CDR3 has 16 residues. With 1 base removed from V and 4 bases from J, the gap between germline ends came to 16 bases.

This chain joins TRBV14 and TRBJ1-1, with unresolved D. In germline, CDR1 is SGHDN, CDR2 FVKESK. The germline V and J ends were trimmed by 0 bases and 1 base, with 9 bases remaining between them. The CDR3 runs to 15 residues. This CDR3 reads CASSQDRWKNTEAFF. The CDR3 nucleotides read TGTGCCAGCAGCCAAGATCGTTGGAAGAACACTGAAGCTTTCTTT.

In DNA, the CDR3 is TGTGCCAGCAATCCTGACAGGGGTAGATACAATGAGCAGTACTTC. Translated, it gives CASNPDRGRYNEQYF. This sequence joins TRBV6-1 and TRBJ2-5, with TRBD1 identical over 8 bases. The CDR3 spans 15 residues. Trimming removed 7 bases from V and 11 bases from J; junction bases left unmatched: 18. The germline V gene encodes CDR1 MNHNS and CDR2 SASEGT.

This clonotype was found a few times. The chain has TRBV6-1 and TRBJ2-3, with TRBD1 as a possible D gene (6 bases). Deletions cut 3 bases from V and 0 bases from J, with 10 bases between. Germline V gene sequence: CDR1 MNHNS, CDR2 SASEGT. The CDR3 contains 15 residues. CDR3 sequence reads: CASSEVGHSTDTQYF. In DNA form, the CDR3 reads TGTGCCAGCAGTGAGGTGGGACACAGCACAGATACGCAGTATTTT.

This clonotype was counted only a few times. The chain joins TRBV6-5 to TRBJ2-5; 11 bases map to TRBD2. Germline V CDR1 and CDR2: MNHEY, SVGAGI. CDR3 length: 17 amino acids. V dropped 0 bases and J dropped 1; count of bases not matched to a gene: 4. CDR3 bases: TGTGCCAGCAGTTACTCGGGGCTAGCGGGAGGCCAAGAGACCCAGTACTTC. As protein: CASSYSGLAGGQETQYF.

In its sample, this clonotype is medium-sized. The chain has TRBV6-1 and TRBJ2-1, with 7 bases aligning to TRBD2. The germline gives CDR1 MNHNS, CDR2 SASEGT. The CDR3 consists of 16 residues. The V segment lost 5 bases and the J segment 5 bases; nucleotides outside the gene matches: 12. CDR3 DNA sequence: TGTGCCAGCAGTCGCCGAGCGGGGCGGCGGAACAATGAGCAGTTCTTC. It translates to CASSRRAGRRNNEQFF.

This clonotype has more than one count but fewer than ten. The V gene is TRBV6-1, the J gene TRBJ2-5; D is uncertain. CDR1 is MNHNS and CDR2 is SASEGT in the germline V gene. This CDR3 is 14 amino acids long. Trimming stripped 1 base from V and 8 bases from J, with 14 bases between. In DNA form, the CDR3 reads TGTGCCAGCAGTGAAGGTTTGAGCCTCGGAACCCAGTACTTC. This codes for CASSEGLSLGTQYF.

CDR3 amino acids: CASSASGAHTDTQYF. CDR3 coding DNA: TGTGCCAGCAGTGCTAGCGGGGCCCACACAGATACGCAGTATTTT. This chain joins TRBV6-1 and TRBJ2-3, with 9 bases aligning to TRBD2. Germline V gene data show CDR1 as MNHNS and CDR2 as SASEGT. The ends lost 4 bases at V and 2 bases at J; junction bases unmatched: 4. There are 15 residues in the CDR3.

The chain links TRBV14 to TRBJ2-3; the match to TRBD1 covers 9 bases. The J call may be mistaken, given a closer DNA end match to TRBJ2-5. The CDR3 sequence is 16 residues long. The germline gives CDR1 SGHDN, CDR2 FVKESK. The CDR3 bases are TGTGCCAGCAGCCAGTGGACAGGGGTTAACCAAGAGACCCAGTACTTC. It translates to CASSQWTGVNQETQYF.

At least ten counts were recorded for this clonotype. The rearrangement joins TRBV27 to TRBJ2-3; 14 bases map to TRBD2. Losses at the gene ends were 5 bases for V and 1 base for J; bases not matched to a gene: 11. The CDR3 totals 19 residues. CDR1 is MNHEY, CDR2 SMNVEV, per germline (reference sequence). CDR3 sequence reads: CASSPSGTSGRSRTDTQYF. Here the CDR3 DNA reads TGTGCCAGCAGTCCCTCCGGGACTAGCGGGAGATCTCGCACAGATACGCAGTATTTT.

This clonotype was observed at least ten times. The rearrangement uses TRBV6-4 and TRBJ2-1, with 9 bases identical to TRBD2. The junction had 5 bases not matched to a gene; V was cut back by 4 bases and J by 1 base. Germline CDR1 and CDR2: MRHNA and SNTAGT. The CDR3 spans 16 residues. CDR3 protein: CASSVELAGSYNEQFF. In DNA, the CDR3 is TGTGCCAGCAGTGTCGAACTAGCGGGTTCCTACAATGAGCAGTTCTTC.

The J gene is TRBJ2-3, the V gene TRBV27; D is perhaps TRBD1 (6 bases). The J call could be wrong; TRBJ2-7 is a better fit for the DNA end. CDR3 length equals 15 residues. Per germline, CDR1 MNHEY and CDR2 SMNVEV (reference sequence). The CDR3 is CAGGPKPGDQETQYF. The CDR3 bases are TGTGCCGGGGGCCCCAAGCCCGGGGACCAAGAGACGCAGTACTTC.

This clonotype was observed a handful of times. A much larger clone is a single base away; this may be a read error. The chain uses TRBV27 and TRBJ2-4; 9 bases are shared with TRBD1. CDR1 and CDR2 (germline): MNHEY, SMNVEV (reference sequence). Trimming removed 5 bases from V and 13 bases from J; junction bases left unmatched: 12. The CDR3 is 14 residues long. The CDR3 DNA reads TGTGCCAGCAGTGGACAGGGGCCAAGGGGAGAGCAGTACTTC. It specifies CASSGQGPRGEQYF.

The chain links TRBV6-1 to TRBJ2-2; D is possibly TRBD2 (5 bases). Germline-derived CDR1 and CDR2 are MNHNS and SASEGT. The CDR3 is 12 amino acids. Deletions cut 6 bases from V and 4 bases from J, with 6 bases between. For the CDR3, the DNA is TGTGCCAGCAGGAGGGCCACCGGGGAGCTGTTTTTT. This sequence encodes CASRRATGELFF.

The chain joins TRBV6-1 to TRBJ2-5; 8 positions match TRBD1. The CDR3 is 13 residues long. Germline trimming cut 10 bases from V and 3 bases from J; bases unmatched to any gene: 7. Germline V lookup: CDR1 MNHNS, CDR2 SASEGT. The CDR3 DNA is TGTGCCACCGACCGGACAGGGAAAGAGACCCAGTACTTC. This encodes CATDRTGKETQYF.